This T cell receptor (beta chain) appears in the sequencing data of a study of TIL therapy for anti-PD-1-resistant metastatic lung cancer. Regarding this clone: The target antigen is unknown.

Noted time point: pre-treatment sample, taken before nivolumab and TIL therapy. V dropped 1 base and J dropped 1 base, with 7 bases sitting between them. The CDR3 sequence is 14 residues long. Germline V gene lookup returns CDR1 SGHTA and CDR2 FQGNSA. Sequencing used immunoSEQ v3. Measured with immunoSEQ multiplex PCR; TCRdb has only the in-frame clones, and not every one. The sample holds about 36,000 clones, about 70% seen once. General study points: TIL clonotype persistence in blood showed no apparent association with response.

V usage is TRBV7-2 and J usage is TRBJ2-5; D remains ambiguous. The sequences come from blood, collected at baseline. This TCR came from a person aged 25 to 80 with non-small cell lung cancer. CDR3 loop: CASSLGPSQETQYF. The CDR3 nucleotides are TGTGCCAGCAGCTTAGGTCCCAGCCAAGAGACCCAGTACTTC.